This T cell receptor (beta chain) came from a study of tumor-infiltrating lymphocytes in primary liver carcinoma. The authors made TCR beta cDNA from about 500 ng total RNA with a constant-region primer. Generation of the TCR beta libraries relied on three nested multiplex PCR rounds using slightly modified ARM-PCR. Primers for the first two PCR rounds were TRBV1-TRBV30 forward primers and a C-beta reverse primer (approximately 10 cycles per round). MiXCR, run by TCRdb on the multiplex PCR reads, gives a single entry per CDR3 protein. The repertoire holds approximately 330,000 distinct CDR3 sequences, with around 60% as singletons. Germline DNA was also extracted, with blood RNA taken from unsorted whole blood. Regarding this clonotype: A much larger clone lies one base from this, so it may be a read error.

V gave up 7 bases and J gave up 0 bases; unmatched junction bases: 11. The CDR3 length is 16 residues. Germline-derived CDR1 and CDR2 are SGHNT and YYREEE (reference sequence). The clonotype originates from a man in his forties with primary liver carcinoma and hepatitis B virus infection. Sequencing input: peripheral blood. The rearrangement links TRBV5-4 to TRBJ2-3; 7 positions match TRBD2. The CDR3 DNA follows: TGTGCCAGCGGCTATACGATTAGCGGGAGCACAGATACGCAGTATTTT. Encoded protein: CASGYTISGSTDTQYF.